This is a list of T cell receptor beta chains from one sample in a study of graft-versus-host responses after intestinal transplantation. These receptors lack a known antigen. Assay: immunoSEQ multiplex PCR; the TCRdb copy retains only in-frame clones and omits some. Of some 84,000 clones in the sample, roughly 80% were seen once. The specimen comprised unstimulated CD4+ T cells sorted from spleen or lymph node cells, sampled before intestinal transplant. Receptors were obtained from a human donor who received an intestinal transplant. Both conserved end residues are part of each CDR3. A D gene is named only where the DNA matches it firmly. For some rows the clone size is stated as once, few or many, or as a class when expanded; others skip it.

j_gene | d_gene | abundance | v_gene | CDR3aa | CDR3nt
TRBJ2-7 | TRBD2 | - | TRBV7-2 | CASSLASSGSIYEQYF | TGTGCCAGCAGCTTAGCGTCTAGCGGGAGCATCTACGAGCAGTACTTC
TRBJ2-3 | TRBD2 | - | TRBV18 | CASSPGLAVTDTQYF | TGTGCCAGCTCACCGGGACTAGCGGTCACAGATACGCAGTATTTT
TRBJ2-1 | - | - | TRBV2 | CASRPGYYNEQFF | TGTGCCAGCCGGCCAGGCTACTACAATGAGCAGTTCTTC
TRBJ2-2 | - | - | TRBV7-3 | CASSLYGAGELFF | TGTGCCAGCAGCTTATATGGGGCAGGGGAGCTGTTTTTT
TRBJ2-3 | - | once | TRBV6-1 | CASSVSGNTDTQYF | TGTGCCAGCAGTGTCTCAGGGAACACAGATACGCAGTATTTT
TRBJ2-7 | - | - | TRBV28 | CASRGGALGRASPHYEQYF | TGTGCCAGCAGGGGAGGAGCCCTCGGGAGAGCCAGCCCTCACTACGAGCAGTACTTC
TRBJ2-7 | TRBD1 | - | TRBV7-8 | CASSLPGGESEQYF | TGTGCCAGCAGCTTGCCAGGGGGCGAGAGCGAGCAGTACTTC
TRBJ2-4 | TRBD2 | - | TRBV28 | CASTPAGRDIQYF | TGTGCCAGCACGCCGGCTGGGAGGGACATTCAGTACTTC
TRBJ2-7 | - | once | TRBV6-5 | CASRKGLGSYEQYF | TGTGCCAGCAGGAAGGGGCTTGGCTCCTACGAGCAGTACTTC
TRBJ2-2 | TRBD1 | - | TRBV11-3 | CASSFDRGRRGGELFF | TGTGCCAGCAGCTTCGACAGGGGGCGACGGGGCGGGGAGCTGTTTTTT
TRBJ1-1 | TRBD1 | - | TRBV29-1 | CSVEGQAGNTEAFF | TGCAGCGTGGAGGGACAGGCTGGGAACACTGAAGCTTTCTTT
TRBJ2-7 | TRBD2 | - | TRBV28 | CAIQTGLARREQYF | TGTGCCATTCAAACCGGACTAGCCCGCCGCGAGCAGTACTTC
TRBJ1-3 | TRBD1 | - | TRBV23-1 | CASTTGGEDGVGNTIYF | TGCGCCAGCACTACAGGGGGCGAGGACGGGGTCGGAAACACCATATATTTT
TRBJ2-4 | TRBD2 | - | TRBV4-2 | CASSQDTGLAGLIQYF | TGTGCCAGCAGCCAAGATACGGGACTAGCGGGTCTTATTCAGTACTTC
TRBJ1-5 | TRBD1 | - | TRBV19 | CASSTGTAFNQPQHF | TGTGCCAGTTCTACCGGGACAGCCTTCAATCAGCCCCAGCATTTT
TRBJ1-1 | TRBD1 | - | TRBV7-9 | CASVPGQQYTEAFF | TGTGCCAGCGTACCGGGACAGCAGTACACTGAAGCTTTCTTT
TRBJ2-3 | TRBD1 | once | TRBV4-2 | CASSRGDRVFPDTQYF | TGTGCCAGCAGCCGGGGGGACAGGGTCTTCCCAGATACGCAGTATTTT
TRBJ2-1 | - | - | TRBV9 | CASSVGVARGQDEQFF | TGTGCCAGCAGCGTAGGGGTCGCGCGCGGGCAGGATGAGCAGTTCTTC
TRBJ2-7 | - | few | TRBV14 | CASSRGQLPRDEQYF | TGTGCCAGCAGCCGCGGACAACTTCCTAGGGACGAGCAGTACTTC
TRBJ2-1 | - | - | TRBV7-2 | CASSSNQRGEQFF | TGTGCCAGCAGCTCCAACCAACGGGGAGAGCAGTTCTTC
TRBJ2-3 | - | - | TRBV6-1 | CASSSQKTQYF | TGTGCCAGCAGTTCTCAGAAAACGCAGTATTTT
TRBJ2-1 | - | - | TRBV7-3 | CASSLQAANRYNEQFF | TGTGCCAGCAGCTTACAAGCGGCCAACCGCTACAATGAGCAGTTCTTC
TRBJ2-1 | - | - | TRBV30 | CAWKDLQARSYNEQFF | TGTGCCTGGAAGGATCTCCAGGCCCGCTCCTACAATGAGCAGTTCTTC
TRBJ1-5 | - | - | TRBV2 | CASSSQGSNQPQHF | TGTGCCAGCAGTTCCCAGGGGAGCAATCAGCCCCAGCATTTT
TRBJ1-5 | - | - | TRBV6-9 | CASRRGGNQPQHF | TGTGCCAGTCGCAGGGGTGGCAATCAGCCCCAGCATTTT
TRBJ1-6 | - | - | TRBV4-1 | CASSQEKTLLGRGNSPLHF | TGCGCCAGCAGCCAAGAAAAGACTCTCTTGGGGCGGGGAAATTCACCCCTCCACTTT
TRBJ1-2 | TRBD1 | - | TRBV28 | CASSFRDRNYGYTF | TGTGCCAGCAGTTTCCGGGACAGGAACTATGGCTACACCTTC
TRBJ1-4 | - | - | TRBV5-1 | CASSLDAPQGGEKLFF | TGCGCCAGCAGCTTGGATGCCCCCCAGGGAGGCGAAAAACTGTTTTTT
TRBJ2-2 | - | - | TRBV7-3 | CASSSGMTAGELFF | TGTGCCAGCAGCTCGGGGATGACCGCCGGGGAGCTGTTTTTT
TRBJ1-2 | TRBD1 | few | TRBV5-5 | CASSLGLQGAYGYTF | TGTGCCAGCAGCTTGGGTCTCCAGGGGGCCTATGGCTACACCTTC
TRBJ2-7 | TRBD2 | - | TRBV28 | CASSYGLAGTYEQYF | TGTGCCAGCAGTTATGGACTAGCGGGAACCTACGAGCAGTACTTC
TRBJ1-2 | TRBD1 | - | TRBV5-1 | CASSLFTGDGYTF | TGCGCCAGCAGCTTATTTACAGGGGATGGCTACACCTTC
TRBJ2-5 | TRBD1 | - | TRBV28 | CASSSPDRGMGETQYF | TGTGCCAGCAGTTCCCCGGACAGGGGGATGGGAGAGACCCAGTACTTC
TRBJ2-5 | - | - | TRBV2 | CASSDRHPGETQYF | TGTGCCAGCAGTGATCGCCATCCCGGGGAGACCCAGTACTTC
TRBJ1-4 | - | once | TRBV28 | CASSFGGTNEKLFF | TGTGCCAGCAGTTTTGGCGGGACTAATGAAAAACTGTTTTTT
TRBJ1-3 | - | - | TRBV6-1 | CASKLLDSGNTIYF | TGTGCCAGCAAACTCCTCGACTCTGGAAACACCATATATTTT
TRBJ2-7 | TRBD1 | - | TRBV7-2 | CASSLTGTGSGYEQYF | TGTGCCAGCAGCCTAACCGGGACAGGGAGTGGTTACGAGCAGTACTTC
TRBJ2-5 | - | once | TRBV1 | CTSPASGQETQYF | TGCACCAGCCCCGCGAGCGGACAAGAGACCCAGTACTTC
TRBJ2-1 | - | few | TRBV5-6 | CASSLKAGSTYNEQFF | TGTGCCAGCAGCTTGAAGGCAGGGTCAACCTACAATGAGCAGTTCTTC
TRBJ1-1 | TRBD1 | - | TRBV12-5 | CASGLPGGSRGNTEAFF | TGTGCTAGTGGTTTGCCAGGGGGGAGCCGAGGGAACACTGAAGCTTTCTTT
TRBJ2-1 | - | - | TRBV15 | CATSRTRAYNEQFF | TGTGCCACCAGCAGAACCCGGGCCTACAATGAGCAGTTCTTC
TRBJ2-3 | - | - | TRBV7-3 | CASSLTRTGGTDTQYF | TGTGCCAGCAGCTTAACCCGAACTGGAGGCACAGATACGCAGTATTTT
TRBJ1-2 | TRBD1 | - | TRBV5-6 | CASSLYRDSIYGYTF | TGTGCCAGCAGCTTGTACCGGGACAGCATCTATGGCTACACCTTC
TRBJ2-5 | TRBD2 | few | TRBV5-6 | CASSPGTSGGSRETQYF | TGTGCCAGCAGCCCCGGGACTAGCGGGGGGAGCCGGGAGACCCAGTACTTC
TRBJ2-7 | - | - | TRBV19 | CASNNRTRTYEQYF | TGTGCCAGTAATAACAGGACGCGAACCTACGAGCAGTACTTC
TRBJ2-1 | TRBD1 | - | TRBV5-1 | CASSTGQGTGEQFF | TGCGCCAGCAGCACTGGACAGGGTACGGGTGAGCAGTTCTTC
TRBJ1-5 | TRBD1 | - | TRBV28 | CASSPGQGHQPQHF | TGTGCCAGCAGTCCCGGACAGGGTCATCAGCCCCAGCATTTT
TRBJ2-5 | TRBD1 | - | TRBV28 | CASSSTQGDETQYF | TGTGCCAGCAGCTCCACGCAGGGGGATGAGACCCAGTACTTC
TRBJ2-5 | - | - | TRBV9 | CASSVQGEGTQYF | TGTGCCAGCAGCGTACAAGGCGAGGGGACCCAGTACTTC
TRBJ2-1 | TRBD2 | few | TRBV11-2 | CASSRFVGTSEFHNEQFF | TGTGCCAGCAGCCGGTTTGTCGGGACTAGCGAATTCCACAATGAGCAGTTCTTC